These 28 T cell receptor beta chains originate from one sample sequenced in a study of shared clonotypes between healthy human individuals. Repertoires were generated with immunoSEQ multiplex PCR, while TCRdb's copy carries only in-frame clones and drops some. The repertoire holds hundreds of thousands of clones, around 79% seen once, with about 13% in the top ten. Sample: PBMCs. The receptors derive from a woman between 40 and 50 years old in good health. Some clones in this sample may be carry-over from other donors' samples.

The V gene is TRBV29-1, the J gene TRBJ2-1; 9 nucleotides align to TRBD2. Per germline, CDR1 SQVTM and CDR2 ANQGSEA. V lost 7 bases and J lost 4; bases outside the gene matches: 5. This CDR3 spans 13 amino acids. CDR3 loop: CSAGTSPYNEQFF. Here the CDR3 DNA reads TGCAGCGCTGGGACTAGCCCTTACAATGAGCAGTTCTTC.

V usage is TRBV9 and J usage is TRBJ2-7; D is undetermined. CDR3 length equals 15 residues. Germline CDR1 SGDLS, CDR2 YYNGEE. Trimming shortened V by 0 bases and J by 0 bases, and 10 bases separated the two germline ends. The CDR3 sequence: CASSVAPNPSYEQYF. The CDR3, as DNA: TGTGCCAGCAGCGTAGCTCCAAACCCCTCCTACGAGCAGTACTTC.

This clone showed up just a few times. This CDR3 is CASSLATGGEQYF. DNA for the CDR3: TGTGCCAGCAGCTTAGCAACGGGGGGCGAGCAGTACTTC. The gene calls are TRBV7-9 and TRBJ2-7; 7 nucleotides align to TRBD2. Germline CDR1 SEHNR, CDR2 FQNEAQ (reference sequence). With 0 bases clipped from V and 6 bases from J, the junction kept 2 bases outside the gene matches. This CDR3 is built from 13 residues.

CDR3 in amino acids: CASSLGAVNTGELFF. As DNA, the CDR3 is TGTGCCAGCAGCCTCGGGGCAGTTAACACCGGGGAGCTGTTTTTT. The chain couples TRBV7-9 to TRBJ2-2; D may match TRBD1 or TRBD2 (5 bases each). The ends were cut back, 5 bases at V and 2 bases at J, with 12 bases in the middle. From germline, CDR1 is SEHNR and CDR2 FQNEAQ (reference sequence). The CDR3 length is 15 residues. Full variable domain (remainder filled in from reference TRBV7-9 and TRBJ2-2): DTGVSQNPRHKITKRGQNVTFRCDPISEHNRLYWYRQTLGQGPEFLTYFQNEAQLEKSRLLSDRFSAERPKGSFSTLEIQRTEQGDSAMYLCASSLGAVNTGELFFGEGSRLTVL.

The chain couples TRBV28 to TRBJ2-7; 8 nucleotides line up with TRBD2. Trimming cost V 5 bases and J 4 bases; bases outside gene matches: 10. The CDR3 spans 15 residues. The V gene's germline CDR1 is MDHEN and CDR2 SYDVKM. CDR3 sequence reads: CASSLIGSGIYEQYF. CDR3 in DNA: TGTGCCAGCAGTCTAATTGGTAGCGGGATATACGAGCAGTACTTC. The full variable domain, rest sourced from reference TRBV28 and TRBJ2-7, is DVKVTQSSRYLVKRTGEKVFLECVQDMDHENMFWYRQDPGLGLRLIYFSYDVKMKEKGDIPEGYSVSREKKERFSLILESASTNQTSMYLCASSLIGSGIYEQYFGPGTRLTVT.

This clone has only a few counts. The rearrangement joins TRBV28 to TRBJ2-3; D gene uncertain. The length of the CDR3 is 14 residues. The germline gives CDR1 MDHEN, CDR2 SYDVKM. The germline V and J ends were trimmed by 4 bases and 1 base, with 9 bases remaining between them. CDR3 coding DNA: TGTGCCAGCAGTTCGGGTTACCGCACAGATACGCAGTATTTT. Its protein product is CASSSGYRTDTQYF.

This chain joins TRBV5-1 and TRBJ2-3; TRBD2 aligns across 7 bases. J lost 6 bases, V lost 2 bases, and 15 bases had no gene match. The germline V gene encodes CDR1 SGHRS and CDR2 YFSETQ. There are 17 residues in the CDR3. In DNA, the CDR3 is TGCGCCAGCAGCTTACGGGGGTTTGGCGGGAGTATGGATACGCAGTATTTT. Residues: CASSLRGFGGSMDTQYF. Full variable domain (remainder filled in from reference TRBV5-1 and TRBJ2-3): KAGVTQTPRYLIKTRGQQVTLSCSPISGHRSVSWYQQTPGQGLQFLFEYFSETQRNKGNFPGRFSGRQFSNSRSEMNVSTLELGDSALYLCASSLRGFGGSMDTQYFGPGTRLTVL.

The rearrangement joins TRBV27 to TRBJ2-1; the match to TRBD2 covers 8 bases. J gave up 0 bases and V 0 bases, and 4 bases lay outside the gene matches. The CDR3 is 17 amino acids. Germline V CDR1 and CDR2: MNHEY, SMNVEV (reference sequence). CDR3 DNA: TGTGCCAGCAGTTTATCGAACCGGGGGGGCTCCTACAATGAGCAGTTCTTC. It specifies CASSLSNRGGSYNEQFF.

This clone was recorded at least ten times. V and J are TRBV28 and TRBJ2-7, with 7 bases that match TRBD1. This CDR3 is 13 amino acids long. J lost 3 bases, V lost 5 bases, and 4 bases had no gene match. CDR1 MDHEN and CDR2 SYDVKM come from the germline V gene. The CDR3 sequence is CASSGGQFYEQYF. CDR3 coding DNA: TGTGCCAGCAGTGGGGGACAGTTCTACGAGCAGTACTTC.

This clone showed up just once. The chain links TRBV10-1 to TRBJ2-3, with 9 bases lining up with TRBD1. The germline gives CDR1 WNHNN, CDR2 SYGVQD (reference sequence). The CDR3 length is 17 residues. Trimming cost V 0 bases and J 1 base; bases outside gene matches: 5. The CDR3 sequence is CASSESTGGAGTDTQYF. CDR3 DNA: TGCGCCAGCAGTGAGTCTACAGGGGGCGCAGGCACAGATACGCAGTATTTT.

This chain links TRBV7-6 with TRBJ2-2; 11 bases agree with TRBD2. CDR1 SGHVS and CDR2 FNYEAQ come from the germline V gene. The trim removed 5 bases at V and 3 bases at J, leaving 5 bases unmatched. The CDR3 is 16 amino acids. CDR3 sequence: CASSLSGRADTGELFF. In nucleotides, the CDR3 is TGTGCCAGCAGCCTTAGCGGGAGGGCCGACACCGGGGAGCTGTTTTTT.

The chain links TRBV6-4 to TRBJ1-2; TRBD1 aligns across 7 bases. Germline loops: CDR1 MRHNA, CDR2 SNTAGT. The CDR3 has 15 residues. V lost 0 bases to trimming and J lost 8 bases; unmatched junction nucleotides: 9. The DNA of the CDR3 is TGTGCCAGCAGTGACTCAGACTCAACAGGGGACGGCTACACCTTC. Its translation is CASSDSDSTGDGYTF.

The chain couples TRBV30 to TRBJ2-7; D is possibly TRBD2 (6 bases). The DNA end is a closer match to TRBJ2-1, so the J assignment may be wrong. CDR3 length equals 13 residues. The V gene's germline CDR1 is GTSNPN and CDR2 SVGIG (reference sequence). The DNA for the CDR3 is TGTGCCTGGAGTACTTGGAGCGGGCTTGAGCAGTTCTTC. It translates to CAWSTWSGLEQFF.

Comments on this clone: Other DNA variants within this sample encode the same CDR3. V usage is TRBV9 and J usage is TRBJ2-1, with 8 bases fitting TRBD2. The CDR3 runs 15 residues. Trimming removed 3 bases from V and 2 bases from J; junction bases left unmatched: 4. CDR1 SGDLS and CDR2 YYNGEE come from the germline V gene. CDR3 in amino acids: CASSESGGTYNEQFF. In nucleotides, the CDR3 is TGTGCCAGCAGCGAAAGCGGGGGAACCTACAATGAGCAGTTCTTC. The complete variable domain, with remaining parts taken from reference TRBV9 and TRBJ2-1, reads DSGVTQTPKHLITATGQRVTLRCSPRSGDLSVYWYQQSLDQGLQFLIQYYNGEERAKGNILERFSAQQFPDLHSELNLSSLELGDSALYFCASSESGGTYNEQFFGPGTRLTVL.

This rearrangement joins TRBV19 to TRBJ2-1; 11 bases are a match to TRBD2. The germline V gene has CDR1 LNHDA and CDR2 SQIVND (reference sequence). The junction had 12 bases not matched to a gene; V was cut back by 5 bases and J by 9 bases. CDR3 length: 16 residues. Here the CDR3 reads CASSPLAGGPFGEQFF. As DNA, the CDR3 is TGTGCCAGTAGTCCCTTAGCGGGAGGGCCTTTCGGTGAGCAGTTCTTC. The complete variable domain, with remaining parts taken from reference TRBV19 and TRBJ2-1, reads DGGITQSPKYLFRKEGQNVTLSCEQNLNHDAMYWYRQDPGQGLRLIYYSQIVNDFQKGDIAEGYSVSREKKESFPLTVTSAQKNPTAFYLCASSPLAGGPFGEQFFGPGTRLTVL.

The rearrangement joins TRBV28 to TRBJ1-3, with D unresolved. This CDR3 is 14 amino acids long. The germline V gene has CDR1 MDHEN and CDR2 SYDVKM. V was cut by 6 bases and J by 1 base, with 10 bases left in between. The CDR3 loop reads CASSNRHSGNTIYF. The CDR3 DNA reads TGTGCCAGCAGCAACCGACATTCTGGAAACACCATATATTTT.

The CDR3 reads CASSERTSSYEQYF. The CDR3 DNA is TGTGCCAGCAGCGAGCGGACTAGCTCCTACGAGCAGTACTTC. The chain employs TRBV7-6 and TRBJ2-7; 7 bases align to TRBD2. This CDR3 region has 14 residues. CDR1 and CDR2 (germline): SGHVS, FNYEAQ. Unmatched junction bases numbered 4, after V lost 5 bases and J lost 0 bases.

V and J are TRBV9 and TRBJ1-2; 8 bases match TRBD1. Germline trimming cut 4 bases from V and 1 base from J; bases unmatched to any gene: 6. This CDR3 has 15 residues. Looked up from germline, CDR1 is SGDLS and CDR2 is YYNGEE. CDR3 residues: CASSPDRGYNYGYTF. CDR3 sequence (DNA): TGTGCCAGCAGCCCAGACAGGGGTTATAACTATGGCTACACCTTC.

The chain combines TRBV20-1 with TRBJ1-5, with D unresolved. V lost 6 bases to trimming and J lost 11 bases, with 14 bases between them. CDR1 is DFQATT, CDR2 SNEGSKA, per germline (reference sequence). The CDR3 has 11 residues. The CDR3 nucleotides are TGCAGTGCCGTGGGGTATGAAGCCCAGCATTTT. Residues: CSAVGYEAQHF.

The chain joins TRBV2 to TRBJ1-2; 8 bases map to TRBD1. The J segment lost 3 bases and the V segment lost 4 bases, leaving 4 bases of the junction unmatched. This CDR3 region has 14 residues. CDR1 is SNHLY and CDR2 is FYNNEI in the germline V gene. The CDR3 spells CASSVSGGDYGYTF. The CDR3 nucleotides are TGTGCCAGCAGTGTATCAGGGGGCGACTATGGCTACACCTTC.

This clone showed up many times. Other DNA variants within this sample encode the same CDR3. The CDR3 is CASSDSSGNTGELFF. In nucleotides, the CDR3 is TGTGCCAGCAGTGACTCTAGCGGGAACACCGGGGAGCTGTTTTTT. This chain connects TRBV6-4 to TRBJ2-2, with D tentatively TRBD2 (6 bases). Germline CDR1 reads MRHNA; CDR2 reads SNTAGT. Trimming pared 0 bases from V and 1 base from J, leaving 6 bases between. This CDR3 comprises 15 residues.

The chain employs TRBV11-1 and TRBJ2-7; 9 nucleotides align to TRBD2. CDR3 length: 17 amino acids. V gave up 2 bases and J gave up 1 base; unmatched junction bases: 9. Germline CDR1 reads SGHAT; CDR2 reads FQDESV (reference sequence). CDR3 DNA: TGTGCCAGCAGCTTATCTTTGGCGGGAGGGTGGTCCTACGAGCAGTACTTC. It is translated as CASSLSLAGGWSYEQYF.

This chain uses TRBV7-8 with TRBJ1-1; possible D gene TRBD1, 5 bases. V dropped 6 bases and J dropped 1 base, with 15 bases sitting between them. There are 15 residues in the CDR3. Germline loops: CDR1 SGHVS, CDR2 FQNEAQ. The CDR3 bases are TGTGCCAGCAGGGGAGGGGTCAGGCAGAACACTGAAGCTTTCTTT. Translating gives CASRGGVRQNTEAFF.

This chain connects TRBV2 to TRBJ2-3; 10 bases agree with TRBD2. The CDR3 is made up of 16 amino acids. The V and J ends lost 2 bases and 2 bases, in that order; junction bases with no gene match: 4. The germline V gene has CDR1 SNHLY and CDR2 FYNNEI. For the CDR3, the DNA is TGTGCCAGCAGTGAAAGCCTAGCGGGAGCCACAGATACGCAGTATTTT. Its translation: CASSESLAGATDTQYF.

V gene TRBV5-5 combines with J gene TRBJ2-5, with 8 bases fitting TRBD2. The CDR3 is 16 amino acids. V shed 6 bases, J shed 5 bases, and the junction held 15 bases outside the gene matches. Germline CDR1 and CDR2: SGHKS and YYEKEE (reference sequence). The CDR3 here is CASTNGLLAASETQYF. CDR3 nucleotides: TGTGCCAGCACCAACGGCCTACTAGCGGCATCCGAGACCCAGTACTTC.

The gene calls are TRBV5-1 and TRBJ2-1; the match to TRBD2 covers 9 bases. This CDR3 is 15 amino acids long. CDR1 and CDR2 from the germline V gene are SGHRS and YFSETQ. The ends lost 4 bases at V and 7 bases at J; junction bases unmatched: 9. CDR3 nucleotides: TGCGCCAGCAGCAGTATAGCGGGAGAGTATAATGAGCAGTTCTTC. Translated: CASSSIAGEYNEQFF.

The chain combines TRBV5-6 with TRBJ1-6; unclear D gene. V lost 3 bases and J lost 7, with 11 bases in between. The CDR3 length is 14 residues. Germline V gives CDR1 SGHDT, CDR2 YYEEEE. Here the CDR3 DNA reads TGTGCCAGCAGCTATCCTACGGGGAATTCACCCCTCCACTTT. Translation gives CASSYPTGNSPLHF. The complete variable domain, with remaining parts taken from reference TRBV5-6 and TRBJ1-6, reads DAGVTQSPTHLIKTRGQQVTLRCSPKSGHDTVSWYQQALGQGPQFIFQYYEEEERQRGNFPDRFSGHQFPNYSSELNVNALLLGDSALYLCASSYPTGNSPLHFGNGTRLTVT.

The chain joins TRBV4-1 to TRBJ1-2, with TRBD1 matching over 9 bases. Germline V gene lookup returns CDR1 MGHRA and CDR2 YSYEKL. The V and J ends lost 5 bases and 0 bases, in that order; junction bases with no gene match: 7. The CDR3 is 16 residues long. The CDR3 sequence is CASSYDRGTANYGYTF. CDR3 sequence (DNA): TGCGCCAGCAGCTATGACAGGGGGACAGCTAACTATGGCTACACCTTC.